This TCR beta chain was found in a study of glioma-infiltrating T cells. This clonotype was seen more than once but under ten times. Germline values: CDR1 MGHRA, CDR2 YSYEKL. With 4 bases removed from V and 4 bases from J, the gap between germline ends came to 10 bases. CDR3 length equals 13 residues. The iRepertoire nested amplicon-rescue multiplex PCR amplified TCR alpha and beta CDR3s from RNA. Input was 100-400 ng of tissue mRNA or PBMC total RNA. One entry per CDR3 protein, called by TCRdb with MiXCR from the multiplex PCR reads. Of over 120,000 distinct CDR3 sequences in the sample, around 40% were seen once.

The J gene is TRBJ1-2, the V gene TRBV4-1; D uncertain. The origin of this receptor is a human donor with low-grade glioma or glioblastoma, undergoing nonglioma brain surgery, or in good health (not recorded which). Sequenced material: glioma tissue, nonneoplastic brain tissue, or PBMCs (not recorded which). DNA for the CDR3: TGCGCCAGCAGCCCCCGTTGGACCTATGGCTACACCTTC. This sequence encodes CASSPRWTYGYTF.